This T cell receptor (beta chain) is from a study of tumor-infiltrating lymphocytes in primary liver carcinoma (dated by TCRdb to about 2017). About the investigation overall: Between late 2015 and 2016, roughly five patients in China with histopathologically diagnosed primary liver carcinoma had surgical resection. Of the five patients (three men and two women, aged 30 to 69 years), four had hepatocellular carcinoma and one had combined HCC and intrahepatic cholangiocarcinoma. The five patients had tumors of stage T1-T3 N0M0, with maximum diameters ranging from about 4.2 to 11 cm. Samples yielded roughly 3.65 to 7.5 million productive TCRbeta reads; read depth did not differ significantly between tissue types. TCRbeta repertoire sequencing, expression microarrays and whole-exome sequencing were combined in the study across five regions of each liver tumor, with adjacent normal tissue and blood also included. TCRbeta repertoire sequencing covered roughly 35 specimens from 5 patients: around 25 tumor regions, 5 adjacent noncancerous liver tissues and 5 peripheral blood samples. Repertoires from technical replicates were highly reproducible, with mean shared-clone rates approximately 0.88 and correlation coefficients above 0.98. The full study reports these points: Because the samples were bulk and unsorted, CD4+ and CD8+ T cell repertoires could not be compared. Repertoire overlap was higher between tumor regions (mean about 35%) than tumor-adjacent (roughly 17%) or tumor-blood (approximately 15%) pairs, consistent with antigen-driven expansion. Compared with blood, tumors had a significantly larger share of the repertoire taken up by the top 250 clones (p = 0.039). Because only the TCR beta chain was sequenced and unpaired alpha chains were not captured, true repertoire diversity is likely underestimated. Only a few patients were included in the study, and the authors note that the findings should be validated in a larger study.

TCRbeta-specific cDNA was reverse-transcribed from 500 ng total RNA using a constant-region primer and ProtoScript II reverse transcriptase. Three nested multiplex PCR rounds, following a slightly modified ARM-PCR procedure, were used to build the TCRbeta libraries. Sample barcodes and Illumina adapters were added in a final 25-cycle PCR with Deep VentR polymerase. Before sequencing, amplicons of 200-500 bp were purified from gel using a QIAquick gel extraction kit. TCRbeta amplicons were sequenced on an Illumina HiSeq 2500 with 250-bp paired-end reads. Concerning the study's data processing: To recover full CDR3 sequences, reads were quality-trimmed using Trimmomatic v0.33 and paired reads were then merged using FLASH v1.2.11. V, D and J germline segments were assigned to the rearranged TCRbeta sequences by MiGEC v1.2.1b. Clonotype statistics, along with Shannon-Wiener diversity indices, were calculated using VDJtools v1.0.0. Except for diversity analysis, only each sample's 250 most abundant clonotypes were used in subsequent analyses to reduce sampling bias. TCRdb's own reprocessing of the public reads used fastp at Q25 and MiXCR and kept productive beta chains. Rows matching on CDR3 protein sequence are summarized as one entry with the most common DNA and genes. The V and J calls follow TCRdb's processing rather than the paper's. The sample includes about 320,000 distinct CDR3 sequences, with roughly two thirds observed a single time. The ten largest clones take up 9% to 10% of the sample.

Regarding this clonotype: The antigen it recognizes is unknown. The CDR3 does not end in the conserved phenylalanine or tryptophan, so this is likely a read error.

Blood RNA was extracted from unsorted whole blood using TRIzol reagent, and germline DNA was obtained with the DNeasy Blood & Tissue kit. At the time of sampling, the patients had chronic HBV infection and had not received any treatment. Around 4 milliliters of peripheral blood were collected into K2EDTA tubes before surgery. The sequenced sample was peripheral blood. The receptor was isolated from a man aged 35-49 years with primary liver carcinoma and hepatitis B virus infection.

The CDR3 protein is CASSQESWDTEAFL. The bases are TGTGCCAGCAGCCAAGAATCGTGGGACACTGAAGCTTTCCTT. The chain joins TRBV14 to TRBJ1-1; there is no confident call for the D gene. According to the germline V gene, CDR1 reads SGHDN and CDR2 reads FVKESK. The junction carries 8 bases between V and J, which are trimmed by 0 bases and 3 bases respectively. 14 amino acids form the CDR3, both terminal residues included. Of all the DNA, just the CDR3 is kept, 42 bases in frame from base 1.